A selection of T cell receptor beta chains follows, all from one sample in a study of neurological immune-mediated disorders. TCRdb reprocessed the 5' RACE reads via MiXCR and lists one record per CDR3 protein. The sample holds about 36,000 distinct CDR3 sequences, roughly 11% seen once. Input material: PBMCs. These TCRs come from a man between 60 and 75 years old with HTLV-1-associated myelopathy (HAM/TSP). The CDR3 runs from the conserved cysteine through the conserved F or W. Fields, in order: CDR3 protein, CDR3 DNA, clone size, D gene, J gene, V gene. D genes are given only for firm matches. The size field is filled for only some rows; it gives once, few, many or a size class.

CDR3aa: CSATMDSVGNQPQHF; CDR3nt: TGCAGTGCTACCATGGACAGCGTGGGCAATCAGCCCCAGCATTTT; abundance: medium-sized; d_gene: NA; j_gene: TRBJ1-5; v_gene: TRBV20-1
CDR3aa: CAISESENSGNEQFF; CDR3nt: TGTGCCATCAGTGAATCCGAGAATAGCGGCAATGAGCAGTTCTTC; abundance: NA; d_gene: NA; j_gene: TRBJ2-1; v_gene: TRBV10-3
CDR3aa: CSAGGPVYEQYF; CDR3nt: TGCAGTGCCGGAGGGCCGGTATACGAGCAGTACTTC; abundance: many; d_gene: NA; j_gene: TRBJ2-7; v_gene: TRBV20-1
CDR3aa: CASSPDSSYEQYF; CDR3nt: TGCGCCAGCAGCCCTGACAGCTCCTACGAGCAGTACTTC; abundance: many; d_gene: NA; j_gene: TRBJ2-7; v_gene: TRBV4-1
CDR3aa: CASSFGTGFQETQYF; CDR3nt: TGCGCCAGCAGCTTTGGGACAGGATTTCAAGAGACCCAGTACTTC; abundance: many; d_gene: TRBD1; j_gene: TRBJ2-5; v_gene: TRBV5-1
CDR3aa: CASRTAQSGELFF; CDR3nt: TGTGCCAGCAGGACGGCTCAATCCGGGGAGCTGTTTTTT; abundance: many; d_gene: NA; j_gene: TRBJ2-2; v_gene: TRBV5-5
CDR3aa: CASSFVGGGTGEVFF; CDR3nt: NA; abundance: many; d_gene: NA; j_gene: TRBJ2-2; v_gene: TRBV12-3/TRBV12-4
CDR3aa: CASSPDRDEQYF; CDR3nt: TGTGCCAGCTCACCGGACAGAGACGAGCAGTACTTC; abundance: NA; d_gene: NA; j_gene: TRBJ2-7; v_gene: TRBV18
CDR3aa: CSARARTSGAYEQYF; CDR3nt: TGCAGTGCTAGAGCTCGGACTAGCGGTGCCTACGAGCAGTACTTC; abundance: many; d_gene: TRBD2; j_gene: TRBJ2-7; v_gene: TRBV20-1
CDR3aa: CSVSQGTSHGNEQFF; CDR3nt: TGCAGTGTTTCCCAGGGAACTTCCCATGGGAATGAGCAGTTCTTC; abundance: many; d_gene: NA; j_gene: TRBJ2-1; v_gene: TRBV20-1
CDR3aa: CASSPTPGQTNEKLFF; CDR3nt: TGCGCCAGCAGCCCGACTCCGGGACAGACGAATGAAAAACTGTTTTTT; abundance: many; d_gene: TRBD1; j_gene: TRBJ1-4; v_gene: TRBV5-1
CDR3aa: CASSQGPGSVGVSYEQYF; CDR3nt: TGCGCCAGCAGCCAAGGTCCCGGCTCGGTGGGAGTCAGCTACGAGCAGTACTTC; abundance: many; d_gene: NA; j_gene: TRBJ2-7; v_gene: TRBV4-1
CDR3aa: CSANGRDPPQETQYF; CDR3nt: TGCAGTGCTAACGGGCGTGACCCTCCGCAAGAGACCCAGTACTTC; abundance: many; d_gene: NA; j_gene: TRBJ2-5; v_gene: TRBV20-1
CDR3aa: CAWSADTGELFF; CDR3nt: TGTGCCTGGAGTGCCGACACCGGGGAGCTGTTTTTT; abundance: many; d_gene: NA; j_gene: TRBJ2-2; v_gene: TRBV30
CDR3aa: CSVEPASAFF; CDR3nt: TGCAGCGTTGAACCGGCATCAGCTTTCTTT; abundance: many; d_gene: NA; j_gene: TRBJ1-1; v_gene: TRBV29-1
CDR3aa: CSVDGSSYYNEQFF; CDR3nt: TGCAGCGTTGACGGCTCCTCTTATTACAATGAGCAGTTCTTC; abundance: many; d_gene: NA; j_gene: TRBJ2-1; v_gene: TRBV29-1
CDR3aa: CSARVETSAKQYF; CDR3nt: TGCAGTGCTAGGGTGGAGACTAGCGCTAAGCAGTACTTC; abundance: many; d_gene: TRBD2; j_gene: TRBJ2-7; v_gene: TRBV20-1
CDR3aa: CASSLGPLTGELFF; CDR3nt: TGTGCCAGCAGCTTAGGCCCCCTTACCGGGGAGCTGTTTTTT; abundance: NA; d_gene: NA; j_gene: TRBJ2-2; v_gene: TRBV7-2
CDR3aa: CATNSRSSYNEQFF; CDR3nt: TGTGCCACCAACTCCAGGAGCTCCTACAATGAGCAGTTCTTC; abundance: many; d_gene: NA; j_gene: TRBJ2-1; v_gene: TRBV12-3/TRBV12-4
CDR3aa: CSARDLAGASYEQYF; CDR3nt: TGCAGTGCTAGAGACTTAGCGGGAGCCTCCTACGAGCAGTACTTC; abundance: many; d_gene: TRBD2; j_gene: TRBJ2-7; v_gene: TRBV20-1
CDR3aa: CASSLGTAKSYGYTF; CDR3nt: TGCGCCAGCAGCTTAGGGACAGCGAAAAGCTATGGCTACACCTTC; abundance: many; d_gene: TRBD1; j_gene: TRBJ1-2; v_gene: TRBV5-1
CDR3aa: CASAGTSGGNEQFF; CDR3nt: TGCGCCAGCGCAGGGACTAGCGGGGGGAATGAGCAGTTCTTC; abundance: NA; d_gene: TRBD2; j_gene: TRBJ2-1; v_gene: TRBV10-2
CDR3aa: CASSLAAAAMGEQYF; CDR3nt: TGCGCCAGCAGCTTGGCTGCGGCAGCAATGGGTGAGCAGTACTTC; abundance: many; d_gene: NA; j_gene: TRBJ2-7; v_gene: TRBV5-1
CDR3aa: CASSQGGQVNEKLFF; CDR3nt: TGCGCCAGCAGCCAAGGGGGCCAGGTTAATGAAAAACTGTTTTTT; abundance: many; d_gene: NA; j_gene: TRBJ1-4; v_gene: TRBV4-1
CDR3aa: CSASGLAGGPSYNEQFF; CDR3nt: TGCAGTGCTAGCGGACTAGCGGGAGGACCCTCCTACAATGAGCAGTTCTTC; abundance: many; d_gene: TRBD2; j_gene: TRBJ2-1; v_gene: TRBV20-1
CDR3aa: CASSTNRQAPYEQYF; CDR3nt: TGTGCCAGTAGTACCAATCGACAGGCGCCCTACGAGCAGTACTTC; abundance: many; d_gene: NA; j_gene: TRBJ2-7; v_gene: TRBV19
CDR3aa: CSVVGGGTWTDTQYF; CDR3nt: TGCAGCGTTGTGGGGGGAGGGACCTGGACAGATACGCAGTATTTT; abundance: NA; d_gene: TRBD2; j_gene: TRBJ2-3; v_gene: TRBV29-1
CDR3aa: CARQIAPGDTDTQYF; CDR3nt: TGTGCCAGACAAATAGCCCCCGGCGACACAGATACGCAGTATTTT; abundance: many; d_gene: NA; j_gene: TRBJ2-3; v_gene: TRBV21-1
CDR3aa: CASSEGDSTYEQYF; CDR3nt: TGTGCCAGCAGTGAGGGAGACAGTACCTACGAGCAGTACTTC; abundance: many; d_gene: NA; j_gene: TRBJ2-7; v_gene: TRBV6-1
CDR3aa: CASSRGQGGALSHTQYF; CDR3nt: TGTGCCAGCAGCAGGGGACAGGGGGGCGCTCTCAGTCATACGCAGTATTTT; abundance: many; d_gene: TRBD1; j_gene: TRBJ2-3; v_gene: TRBV3-1
CDR3aa: CASSGQGNQETQYF; CDR3nt: TGCGCCAGCAGCGGCCAGGGGAATCAAGAGACCCAGTACTTC; abundance: many; d_gene: NA; j_gene: TRBJ2-5; v_gene: TRBV5-1
CDR3aa: CASSQVGDSPLHF; CDR3nt: TGTGCCAGCAGCCAAGTAGGGGACTCACCCCTCCACTTT; abundance: many; d_gene: NA; j_gene: TRBJ1-6; v_gene: TRBV3-1
CDR3aa: CSARELGTSSETQYF; CDR3nt: TGCAGTGCTAGAGAGCTCGGGACTAGCAGCGAGACCCAGTACTTC; abundance: many; d_gene: TRBD2; j_gene: TRBJ2-5; v_gene: TRBV20-1